This T cell receptor (beta chain) was captured in a study of Ad26.COV2.S vaccination and SARS-CoV-2 variants. Germline V gives CDR1 MGHRA, CDR2 YSYEKL. The CDR3 has 12 amino acids. V lost 1 base and J 7 bases, leaving 4 bases between the germline ends. The repertoire was sequenced with immunoSEQ multiplex PCR; TCRdb's copy has only in-frame clones and lacks some. The sample lists 410,000 or so clones, around nine tenths occurring once. The treatment here: around 19 received Ad26.COV2.S at low or high dose, single or two shots; roughly five received placebo; per-sample allocation not given. On day 63 after the first injection, vaccine and placebo recipients gave samples.

The V gene is TRBV4-1, the J gene TRBJ2-2; no reliable D call. The receptor comes from a person aged 18 to 65 who received the Ad26.COV2.S COVID-19 vaccine or a placebo. The source material was peripheral blood, sampled in a trial of Ad26.COV2.S vaccine versus placebo. The CDR3: CASSQGLGELFF. CDR3 DNA: TGCGCCAGCAGCCAAGGACTCGGGGAGCTGTTTTTT.